This passage covers 30 T cell receptor beta chains from one sample sequenced in a study of shared clonotypes between healthy human individuals (dated by TCRdb to the early 2020s). Library method: the immunoSEQ multiplex PCR assay. This is the immuneACCESS table as TCRdb keeps it, with only in-frame sequences that have V and J called. A part of the clones is gone; compared with another copy, unresolved V genes explain less than half, and the rest is unexplained. The sample has millions of clones on record, approximately 93% of them singletons. Of the sample, 0.3% to 0.4% is held by the ten largest clones. Sequenced: naive CD4+ T cells from PBMCs. Sample cell subset or site, as interpreted from the label and publication: CD45RA+ positively selected. All receptors derive from a man younger than 35 in good health. Some clones in this sample may be carry-over from other donors' samples.

The CDR3 is CASSGDSSGNTIYF. CDR3 in DNA: TGTGCCAGCTCGGGCGATAGCTCTGGAAACACCATATATTTT. V and J are TRBV5-4 and TRBJ1-3, with D unresolved. Between the trimmed V and J ends, which lost 7 bases and 0 bases, there was a span of 11 bases. The CDR3 length is 14 residues. Germline-derived CDR1 and CDR2 are SGHNT and YYREEE (reference sequence).

This clone was detected a few times. The chain combines TRBV6-1 with TRBJ2-5, with D unresolved. This CDR3 has 13 amino acids. Germline lookup yields CDR1 MNHNS and CDR2 SASEGT. Trimming pared 4 bases from V and 9 bases from J, leaving 15 bases between. CDR3 nucleotide sequence: TGTGCCAGCAGTGCCACAGCCCCTGGGGCCCAGTACTTC. It is translated as CASSATAPGAQYF.

V and J are TRBV29-1 and TRBJ2-1; no reliable D call. Trimming left V 3 bases short and J 0 bases short, with 9 bases between. CDR1 is SQVTM and CDR2 is ANQGSEA in the germline V gene. The CDR3 length is 14 residues. For the CDR3, the DNA is TGCAGCGTTGACCGGGCCAGCTCCTACAATGAGCAGTTCTTC. Encoded protein: CSVDRASSYNEQFF.

The rearrangement joins TRBV2 to TRBJ2-1; TRBD2 matches at 13 bases. The junction had 3 bases not matched to a gene; V was cut back by 0 bases and J by 7 bases. The CDR3 length is 16 residues. Germline V gene sequence: CDR1 SNHLY, CDR2 FYNNEI. CDR3 in amino acids: CASSEALAGGENEQFF. The DNA for the CDR3 is TGTGCCAGCAGTGAAGCACTAGCGGGAGGGGAGAATGAGCAGTTCTTC.

The J gene is TRBJ2-3, the V gene TRBV28, with unresolved D. V dropped 11 bases and J dropped 2 bases, with 8 bases sitting between them. Germline assignment: CDR1 MDHEN and CDR2 SYDVKM. The CDR3 is 11 amino acids. CDR3 DNA sequence: TGTGCCCGCCAGTTCACAGATACGCAGTATTTT. Residues: CARQFTDTQYF.

CDR3 coding DNA: TGTGCCAGCAGTTTCCTCGGGACCTCCATGAACACTGAAGCTTTCTTT. Translated: CASSFLGTSMNTEAFF. J is TRBJ1-1 and V is TRBV28; TRBD1 is a possible D gene (5 bases). V gave up 3 bases and J gave up 0 bases, with 14 bases separating them. This CDR3 spans 16 amino acids. CDR1 MDHEN and CDR2 SYDVKM come from the germline V gene.

This chain connects TRBV10-3 to TRBJ2-1; D is ambiguous. Trimming removed 10 bases from V and 9 bases from J, with 22 bases in between. CDR3 length: 14 amino acids. The germline gives CDR1 ENHRY, CDR2 SYGVKD. The CDR3, as DNA: TGTGCCAGCAAACCGGGTCGTTTGGGTGGTGAGCAGTTCTTC. Amino acids: CASKPGRLGGEQFF.

The chain employs TRBV5-6 and TRBJ2-7; 9 positions agree with TRBD1. Germline CDR1 reads SGHDT; CDR2 reads YYEEEE. This CDR3 is 16 amino acids long. The J segment lost 3 bases and the V segment lost 0 bases, leaving 7 bases of the junction unmatched. The CDR3 is CASSLGQGTGLYEQYF. The CDR3 DNA is TGTGCCAGCAGCTTGGGGCAAGGGACAGGGCTCTACGAGCAGTACTTC.

The chain couples TRBV18 to TRBJ1-1; the D is unclear. The CDR3 has 13 amino acids. CDR1 KGHSH and CDR2 LQKENI come from the germline V gene. Trimming pared 0 bases from V and 6 bases from J, leaving 8 bases between. This CDR3 reads CASSPPTRAEAFF. The DNA of the CDR3 is TGTGCCAGCTCACCACCAACGCGGGCTGAAGCTTTCTTT.

The chain combines TRBV27 with TRBJ2-1; tentative D call: TRBD2 (6 bases). This CDR3 spans 13 amino acids. The germline CDR1 and CDR2 sequences are MNHEY and SMNVEV (reference sequence). V was pared by 5 bases and J by 6 bases, with 11 bases between. CDR3 loop: CASSPRTINEQFF. The CDR3 coding sequence is TGTGCCAGCAGTCCCCGGACTATCAATGAGCAGTTCTTC.

This chain links TRBV5-4 with TRBJ1-2, with D perhaps matching TRBD1 (6 bases). The CDR3 extends over 16 amino acids. The germline gives CDR1 SGHNT, CDR2 YYREEE (reference sequence). Trimming left V 4 bases short and J 5 bases short, with 21 bases between. CDR3 sequence (DNA): TGTGCCAGCAGCACCGCAGCCATGGACAGCGCATATGGCTACACCTTC. Its translation is CASSTAAMDSAYGYTF. Combining the CDR3 with reference TRBV5-4 and TRBJ1-2 gives the whole variable domain ETGVTQSPTHLIKTRGQQVTLRCSSQSGHNTVSWYQQALGQGPQFIFQYYREEENGRGNFPPRFSGLQFPNYSSELNVNALELDDSALYLCASSTAAMDSAYGYTFGSGTRLTVV.

This sequence joins TRBV6-4 and TRBJ2-1; 13 positions match TRBD2. J was trimmed by 10 bases and V by 0 bases; bases with no gene match: 3. The CDR3 totals 15 residues. The germline V gene encodes CDR1 MRHNA and CDR2 SNTAGT. CDR3 DNA: TGTGCCAGCAGTGACTCCGGACTAGCGGGAGAAGAGCAGTTCTTC. This gives the protein CASSDSGLAGEEQFF.

The chain is built from TRBV25-1 and TRBJ2-3, with 7 bases lining up with TRBD1. The CDR3 is made up of 14 amino acids. V trimming: 4 bases; J trimming: 3 bases; junction bases outside the gene matches: 4. The germline V gene has CDR1 MGHDK and CDR2 SYGVNS. This CDR3 is CASSGRQGTDTQYF. The DNA of the CDR3 is TGTGCCAGCAGTGGGCGACAGGGTACAGATACGCAGTATTTT.

The chain employs TRBV6-5 and TRBJ2-2, with D possibly called TRBD1 or TRBD2 (6 bases each). This CDR3 contains 14 residues. Germline V gives CDR1 MNHEY, CDR2 SVGAGI. Deletions cut 2 bases from V and 6 bases from J, with 10 bases between. Here the CDR3 DNA reads TGTGCCAGCAGTTACATTAGGGGGGCCGGGGAGCTGTTTTTT. As protein: CASSYIRGAGELFF.

The chain uses TRBV6-1 and TRBJ2-1; perhaps TRBD2 as D (5 bases). The CDR3 is 14 amino acids. V gave up 8 bases and J gave up 2 bases, with 13 bases separating them. In germline, CDR1 is MNHNS, CDR2 SASEGT. The chain's CDR3 is CASGERITYNEQFF. The CDR3 nucleotides are TGTGCCAGCGGAGAGCGGATCACCTACAATGAGCAGTTCTTC.

This rearrangement joins TRBV7-2 to TRBJ2-1; D not resolved. Germline values: CDR1 SGHTA, CDR2 FQGNSA. The V and J ends lost 6 bases and 1 base respectively, with 10 bases between them. This CDR3 has 14 amino acids. DNA for the CDR3: TGTGCCAGCAGTCGCGATGCTTCCTACAATGAGCAGTTCTTC. Encoded protein: CASSRDASYNEQFF.

The chain combines TRBV5-6 with TRBJ2-5; D remains unclear. The J call could be wrong; TRBJ2-7 is a better fit for the DNA end. The CDR3 consists of 11 residues. Germline CDR1 SGHDT, CDR2 YYEEEE. CDR3 amino acids: CASSLEYEQYF. CDR3 bases: TGTGCCAGCAGCCTGGAGTACGAGCAGTACTTC.

V usage is TRBV5-1 and J usage is TRBJ2-7; D is unresolved. The CDR3 is 13 residues long. Germline V gene sequence: CDR1 SGHRS, CDR2 YFSETQ. The V end was cut by 0 bases, the J end by 5 bases, with 9 bases between. The CDR3 nucleotides read TGCGCCAGCAGCTTGGACCCGAGAAACGAGCAGTACTTC. It is translated as CASSLDPRNEQYF.

The chain recombines TRBV7-2 with TRBJ2-3, with 10 bases lining up with TRBD2. This CDR3 has 17 residues. The germline V gene encodes CDR1 SGHTA and CDR2 FQGNSA. Germline trimming cut 2 bases from V and 0 bases from J; bases unmatched to any gene: 5. The CDR3, as DNA: TGTGCCAGCAGCTTACTGGCGACTAGCGGGAGCACAGATACGCAGTATTTT. It is translated as CASSLLATSGSTDTQYF.

The V call is TRBV28, the J call TRBJ1-1; D is uncertain. V was shortened by 2 bases and J by 7 bases, with 8 bases between the two germline ends. The germline gives CDR1 MDHEN, CDR2 SYDVKM. This CDR3 spans 12 amino acids. CDR3 sequence (DNA): TGTGCCAGCAGTTTAAGGACGGATGAAGCTTTCTTT. Its protein product is CASSLRTDEAFF. The full variable domain, rest sourced from reference TRBV28 and TRBJ1-1, is DVKVTQSSRYLVKRTGEKVFLECVQDMDHENMFWYRQDPGLGLRLIYFSYDVKMKEKGDIPEGYSVSREKKERFSLILESASTNQTSMYLCASSLRTDEAFFGQGTRLTVV.

The J gene is TRBJ1-3, the V gene TRBV28; no firm D call. The CDR3 has 15 residues. Trimming took 2 bases from V and 0 from J, leaving 8 bases between them. Per the germline V gene, CDR1 is MDHEN and CDR2 is SYDVKM. The CDR3 region has the DNA TGTGCCAGCAGTTTACCCCAGATCTCTGGAAACACCATATATTTT. Its translation: CASSLPQISGNTIYF.

The V call is TRBV6-5, the J call TRBJ2-7, with 7 bases matching TRBD1. The trim removed 6 bases at V and 2 bases at J, leaving 7 bases unmatched. This CDR3 is 14 amino acids long. Per the germline V gene, CDR1 is MNHEY and CDR2 is SVGAGI. The CDR3 here is CASRAPGQTYEQYF. For the CDR3, the DNA is TGTGCCAGCAGGGCCCCGGGACAGACCTACGAGCAGTACTTC.

The V and J genes are TRBV6-6 and TRBJ1-1; D is undetermined. The ends were cut back, 5 bases at V and 4 bases at J, with 8 bases in the middle. Per germline, CDR1 MNHNY and CDR2 SVGAGI (reference sequence). This CDR3 region has 12 residues. The DNA for the CDR3 is TGTGCCAGCAGTCCCTGGAGCACTGAAGCTTTCTTT. This translates into CASSPWSTEAFF.

Concerning this clone: The same CDR3 also results from other DNA sequences found in this sample. The chain has TRBV7-9 and TRBJ2-3; D remains unclear. The CDR3 covers 12 residues. CDR1 is SEHNR and CDR2 is FQNEAQ in the germline V gene (reference sequence). Between the trimmed V and J ends, which lost 5 bases and 4 bases, there was a span of 7 bases. Here the CDR3 reads CASSPAPDTQYF. The DNA for the CDR3 is TGTGCCAGCAGCCCCGCACCAGATACGCAGTATTTT. Together with reference TRBV7-9 and TRBJ2-3, the CDR3 gives the full variable domain: DTGVSQNPRHKITKRGQNVTFRCDPISEHNRLYWYRQTLGQGPEFLTYFQNEAQLEKSRLLSDRFSAERPKGSFSTLEIQRTEQGDSAMYLCASSPAPDTQYFGPGTRLTVL.

This chain connects TRBV30 to TRBJ1-2, with a weak D call TRBD1 (6 bases). Germline CDR1 GTSNPN, CDR2 SVGIG (reference sequence). With 5 bases removed from V and 3 bases from J, the gap between germline ends came to 13 bases. The CDR3 has 13 residues. The CDR3 is CAWAVQGDYGYTF. CDR3 DNA: TGTGCCTGGGCAGTACAGGGAGACTATGGCTACACCTTC.

The chain has TRBV7-2 and TRBJ1-1; D not certain. This CDR3 contains 13 residues. CDR1 is SGHTA and CDR2 is FQGNSA in the germline V gene. V dropped 4 bases and J dropped 5 bases, with 11 bases sitting between them. The CDR3 sequence is CASSSTKGTEAFF. The CDR3 coding sequence is TGTGCCAGCAGCTCAACGAAAGGGACTGAAGCTTTCTTT.

The chain couples TRBV25-1 to TRBJ1-4; 9 bases fit TRBD1. The germline V gene has CDR1 MGHDK and CDR2 SYGVNS. With 8 bases clipped from V and 7 bases from J, the junction kept 11 bases outside the gene matches. This CDR3 comprises 15 residues. The CDR3 DNA sequence: TGTGCCAGCGGGGGACAGGGTGGTCTAAGTGAAAAACTGTTTTTT. Translation gives CASGGQGGLSEKLFF.

The chain links TRBV19 to TRBJ2-2, with D tentatively TRBD2 (7 bases). The CDR3 runs 14 residues. Trimming shortened V by 6 bases and J by 11 bases, and 19 bases separated the two germline ends. Germline loops: CDR1 LNHDA, CDR2 SQIVND (reference sequence). The CDR3 DNA reads TGTGCCAGTAGCTACCTAGGGGGGGGCGGCGAGCTGTTTTTT. Translation: CASSYLGGGGELFF.

As for this clone: The sample carries other DNA sequences with the same CDR3. The J gene is TRBJ2-2, the V gene TRBV18; tentatively, D is TRBD1 or TRBD2 (5 bases each). Trimming cost V 4 bases and J 1 base, with 13 bases left between them. Germline V gene lookup returns CDR1 KGHSH and CDR2 LQKENI. This CDR3 spans 16 amino acids. As DNA, the CDR3 is TGTGCCAGCTCACTTCCCGGGACGGGGAACACCGGGGAGCTGTTTTTT. Amino acids: CASSLPGTGNTGELFF.

This sequence joins TRBV6-4 and TRBJ1-1; maybe TRBD1 (5 bases). CDR3 length: 13 residues. Per germline, CDR1 MRHNA and CDR2 SNTAGT. Trimming removed 10 bases at V and 0 bases at J, with 12 bases between. CDR3 protein: CATSREMNTEAFF. The CDR3 coding sequence is TGTGCCACCAGCAGGGAGATGAACACTGAAGCTTTCTTT.